This TCR beta chain was found in a study of blood T cell repertoires in COVID-19. At the level of the study: Sources were T cells, B-cell-depleted T cells, or PBMCs; the material itself was cDNA or gDNA.

Clones were read by immunoSEQ multiplex PCR, and TCRdb kept only the in-frame ones, dropping some. The sample has a few hundred thousand clones, more than 80% seen once. V shed 2 bases and J shed 0 bases, with 14 bases lying between them. Germline V gene lookup returns CDR1 SGHRS and CDR2 YFSETQ. The CDR3 totals 16 residues. The sequence was collected from a woman aged 25 to 45 with COVID-19, enrolled during active disease. Input material: peripheral blood. V usage is TRBV5-1 and J usage is TRBJ1-1, with a possible D match to TRBD1 (5 bases). CDR3 DNA: TGCGCCAGCAGCTTAACGCGGGGCGCGGTGAACACTGAAGCTTTCTTT. Its protein product is CASSLTRGAVNTEAFF.